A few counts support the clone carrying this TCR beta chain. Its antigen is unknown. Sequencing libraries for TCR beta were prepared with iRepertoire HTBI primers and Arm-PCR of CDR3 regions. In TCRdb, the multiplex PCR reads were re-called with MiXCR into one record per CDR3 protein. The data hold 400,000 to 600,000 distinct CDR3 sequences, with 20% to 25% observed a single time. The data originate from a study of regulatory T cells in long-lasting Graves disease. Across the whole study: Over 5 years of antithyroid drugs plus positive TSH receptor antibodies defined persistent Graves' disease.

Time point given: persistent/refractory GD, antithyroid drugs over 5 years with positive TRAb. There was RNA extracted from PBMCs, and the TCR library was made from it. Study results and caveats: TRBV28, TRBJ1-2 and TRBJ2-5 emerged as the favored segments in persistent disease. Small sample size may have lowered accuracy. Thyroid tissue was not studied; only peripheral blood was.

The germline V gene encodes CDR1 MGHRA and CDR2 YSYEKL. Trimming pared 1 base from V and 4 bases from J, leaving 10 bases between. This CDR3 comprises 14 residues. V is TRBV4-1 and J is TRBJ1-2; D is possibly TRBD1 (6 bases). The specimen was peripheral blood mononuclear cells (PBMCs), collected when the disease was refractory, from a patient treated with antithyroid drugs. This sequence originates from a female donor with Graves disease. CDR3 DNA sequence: TGCGCCAGCAGCCAAGCAGGGGACGGCTATGGCTACACCTTC. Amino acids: CASSQAGDGYGYTF.